This TCR beta chain was found in a study of cytomegalovirus exposure and HLA in healthy donors. Losses at the gene ends were 2 bases for V and 4 bases for J; bases not matched to a gene: 3. The CDR3 totals 15 residues. Germline CDR1 MGHDK, CDR2 SYGVNS. It was with 60 Vbeta and 13 Jbeta primers that the PCR ran. Sequencing was performed with immunoSEQ multiplex PCR; in TCRdb, only in-frame clones are kept and a portion is missing. Altogether some 120,000 clones are present, roughly 71% being singletons, with the ten largest covering 2.9%. V is TRBV25-1 and J is TRBJ1-2; 11 bases are shared with TRBD1. The receptor was derived from a woman between 35 and 50 years old in good health and CMV-seropositive. Sequencing used PBMCs. CDR3 coding DNA: TGTGCCAGCAGTGAACGCGGGACAGGGGGCTATGGCTACACCTTC. Amino acid sequence: CASSERGTGGYGYTF.